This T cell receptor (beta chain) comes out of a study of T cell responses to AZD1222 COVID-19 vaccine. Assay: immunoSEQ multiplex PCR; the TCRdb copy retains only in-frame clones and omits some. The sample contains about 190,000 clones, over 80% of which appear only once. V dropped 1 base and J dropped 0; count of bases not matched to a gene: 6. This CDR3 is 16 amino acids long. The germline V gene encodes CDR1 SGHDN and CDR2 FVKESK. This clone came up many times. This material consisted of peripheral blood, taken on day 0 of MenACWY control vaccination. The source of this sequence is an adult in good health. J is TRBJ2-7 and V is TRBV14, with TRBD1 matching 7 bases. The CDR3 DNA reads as TGTGCCAGCAGCCAAGGATTGGGGACAGACTCCTACGAGCAGTACTTC. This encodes CASSQGLGTDSYEQYF.